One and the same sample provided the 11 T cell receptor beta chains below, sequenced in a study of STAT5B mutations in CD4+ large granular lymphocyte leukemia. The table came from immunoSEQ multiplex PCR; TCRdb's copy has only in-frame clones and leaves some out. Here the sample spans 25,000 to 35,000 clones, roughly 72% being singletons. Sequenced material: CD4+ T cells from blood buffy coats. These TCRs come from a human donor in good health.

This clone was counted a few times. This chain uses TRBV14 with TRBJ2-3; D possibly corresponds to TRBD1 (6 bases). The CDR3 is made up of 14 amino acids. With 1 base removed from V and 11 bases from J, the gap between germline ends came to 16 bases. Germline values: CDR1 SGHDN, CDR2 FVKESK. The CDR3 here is CASSQGQVVIWQYF. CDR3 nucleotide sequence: TGTGCCAGCAGCCAAGGACAGGTTGTGATATGGCAGTATTTT.

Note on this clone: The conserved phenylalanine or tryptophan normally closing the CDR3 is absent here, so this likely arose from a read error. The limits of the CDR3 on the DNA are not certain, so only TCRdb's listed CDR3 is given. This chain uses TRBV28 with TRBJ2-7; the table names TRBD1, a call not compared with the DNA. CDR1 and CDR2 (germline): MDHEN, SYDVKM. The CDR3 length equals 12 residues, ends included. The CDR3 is CASSARTGPTYL.

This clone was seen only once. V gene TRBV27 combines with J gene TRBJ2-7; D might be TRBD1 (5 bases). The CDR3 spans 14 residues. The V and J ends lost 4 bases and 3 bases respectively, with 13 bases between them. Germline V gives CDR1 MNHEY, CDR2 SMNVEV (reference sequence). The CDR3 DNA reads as TGTGCCAGCAGTTACACCCGGACAAACTACGAGCAGTACTTC. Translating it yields CASSYTRTNYEQYF.

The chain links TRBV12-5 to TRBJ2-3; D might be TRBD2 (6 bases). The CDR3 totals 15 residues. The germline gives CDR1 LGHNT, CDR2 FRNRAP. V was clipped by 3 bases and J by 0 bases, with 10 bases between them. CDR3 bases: TGTGCTAGTGGTTTTGGCGGGATAAGCACAGATACGCAGTATTTT. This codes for CASGFGGISTDTQYF.

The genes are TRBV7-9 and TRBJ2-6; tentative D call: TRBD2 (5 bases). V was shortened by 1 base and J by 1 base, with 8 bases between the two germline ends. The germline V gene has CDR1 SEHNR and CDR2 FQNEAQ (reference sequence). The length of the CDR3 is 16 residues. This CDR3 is CASSLVEGSGANVLTF. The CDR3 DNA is TGTGCCAGCAGCTTAGTAGAGGGTTCTGGGGCCAACGTCCTGACTTTC.

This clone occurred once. The CDR3 reads CSVEGRSGGPNTGELFF. The CDR3 nucleotides read TGCAGCGTTGAGGGACGCAGCGGGGGTCCGAACACCGGGGAGCTGTTTTTT. J is TRBJ2-2 and V is TRBV29-1; TRBD2 aligns across 8 bases. The CDR3 has 17 amino acids. J lost 0 bases, V lost 3 bases, and 9 bases had no gene match. Germline V gives CDR1 SQVTM, CDR2 ANQGSEA.

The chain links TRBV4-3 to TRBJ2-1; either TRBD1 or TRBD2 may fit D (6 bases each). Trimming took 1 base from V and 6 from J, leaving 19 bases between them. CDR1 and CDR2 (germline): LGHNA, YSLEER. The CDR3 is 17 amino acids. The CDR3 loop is CASSQVGAGPLRNEQFF. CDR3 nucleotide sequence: TGCGCCAGCAGCCAAGTGGGGGCGGGACCTCTACGCAATGAGCAGTTCTTC.

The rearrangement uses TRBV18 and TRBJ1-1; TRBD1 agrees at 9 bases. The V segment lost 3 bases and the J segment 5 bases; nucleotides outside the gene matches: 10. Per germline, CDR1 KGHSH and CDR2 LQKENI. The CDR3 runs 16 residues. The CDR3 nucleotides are TGTGCCAGCTCACCTTCTGCGACAGGGGGAGTAACTGAAGCTTTCTTT. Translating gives CASSPSATGGVTEAFF.

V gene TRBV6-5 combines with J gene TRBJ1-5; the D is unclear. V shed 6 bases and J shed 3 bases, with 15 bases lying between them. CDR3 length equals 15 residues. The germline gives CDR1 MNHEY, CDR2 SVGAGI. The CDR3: CASSPLSGFNQPQHF. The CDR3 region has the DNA TGTGCCAGCAGCCCATTGTCGGGATTCAATCAGCCCCAGCATTTT.

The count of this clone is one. The CDR3 sequence: CAIGQTLAYEQYF. Here the CDR3 DNA reads TGTGCCATCGGACAGACACTAGCCTACGAGCAGTACTTC. The V call is TRBV10-3, the J call TRBJ2-7; D perhaps matches TRBD1 (6 bases). The V end was cut by 8 bases, the J end by 2 bases, with 13 bases between. The CDR3 is made up of 13 amino acids. Germline CDR1 ENHRY, CDR2 SYGVKD.

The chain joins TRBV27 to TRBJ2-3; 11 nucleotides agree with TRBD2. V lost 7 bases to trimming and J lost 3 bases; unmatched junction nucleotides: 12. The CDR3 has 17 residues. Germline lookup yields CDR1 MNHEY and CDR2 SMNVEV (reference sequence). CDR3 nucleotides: TGTGCCAGCACCCCCGGGCTAGCGGGAGGAGTGACAGATACGCAGTATTTT. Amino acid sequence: CASTPGLAGGVTDTQYF.